The 23 T cell receptor beta chains listed next were all sequenced from one sample in a study of T cell repertoires in urothelial bladder cancer. Sequencing used immunoSEQ multiplex PCR; TCRdb keeps in-frame clones, though not all of them. The sample gives some 6,000 clones, 70% to 75% of which show up once; roughly 12% is in the top ten. The specimen sequenced was tumor-infiltrating cells from bladder cancer. The receptors here all came from a human donor with urothelial carcinoma.

The V and J genes are TRBV18 and TRBJ2-3; D is undetermined. V lost 6 bases to trimming and J lost 0 bases, with 13 bases between them. Germline V gene sequence: CDR1 KGHSH, CDR2 LQKENI. CDR3 size: 15 residues. CDR3 sequence: CASSGSFTSTDTQYF. The CDR3 nucleotides read TGTGCCAGCTCCGGGTCTTTTACAAGCACAGATACGCAGTATTTT.

This clone appeared a few times. The CDR3 reads CASSFSDLMNTEAFF. CDR3 sequence (DNA): TGTGCCAGCAGTTTTTCAGACCTTATGAACACTGAAGCTTTCTTT. This rearrangement joins TRBV28 to TRBJ1-1; D remains ambiguous. Deletions cut 3 bases from V and 0 bases from J, with 11 bases between. The CDR3 totals 15 residues. Germline CDR1 is MDHEN and CDR2 is SYDVKM.

The V gene is TRBV6-1, the J gene TRBJ2-2; either TRBD1 or TRBD2 may supply D (6 bases each). The CDR3 contains 16 residues. Trimming removed 4 bases from V and 5 bases from J, with 17 bases in between. Germline-derived CDR1 and CDR2 are MNHNS and SASEGT. The CDR3 region has the DNA TGTGCCAGCAGTGCAAAGGGGGGCTTGAGGACCGGGGAGCTGTTTTTT. Protein sequence: CASSAKGGLRTGELFF.

This chain uses TRBV2 with TRBJ2-5; D uncertain. The J call may be wrong; the DNA end is better matched by TRBJ2-7. Germline V gene sequence: CDR1 SNHLY, CDR2 FYNNEI. The CDR3 is made up of 12 amino acids. The CDR3 coding sequence is TGTGCCAGCAGTGAAAGTTCCTACGAGCAGTACTTC. It specifies CASSESSYEQYF.

The rearrangement links TRBV7-6 to TRBJ2-2, with D perhaps TRBD1 (5 bases). This CDR3 has 12 amino acids. V was clipped by 6 bases and J by 6 bases, with 8 bases between them. The germline CDR1 and CDR2 sequences are SGHVS and FNYEAQ. DNA of the CDR3: TGTGCCAGCAGTCAGGGTCCCGGGGAGCTGTTTTTT. This sequence encodes CASSQGPGELFF.

The J gene is TRBJ2-7, the V gene TRBV7-8; 7 bases match TRBD2. Germline CDR1 reads SGHVS; CDR2 reads FQNEAQ. CDR3 length: 15 residues. With V trimmed by 2 bases and J by 9 bases, 13 bases remained unmatched. The CDR3 sequence: CASSLTGLGGPGQYF. The CDR3 DNA sequence: TGTGCCAGCAGCTTAACCGGACTAGGAGGACCTGGGCAGTACTTC.

The J gene is TRBJ1-3, the V gene TRBV6-8; D not resolved. The V and J ends lost 6 bases and 12 bases respectively, with 12 bases between them. Germline assignment: CDR1 MNHGY and CDR2 SAAAGT. The CDR3 has 11 amino acids. The CDR3 sequence: CASRPAEFIYF. CDR3 bases: TGTGCCAGCAGGCCGGCTGAATTCATATATTTT.

This chain joins TRBV5-1 and TRBJ2-3, with D tentatively TRBD2 (5 bases). From germline, CDR1 is SGHRS and CDR2 YFSETQ. The V and J ends lost 0 bases and 2 bases respectively, with 10 bases between them. CDR3 length: 15 amino acids. CDR3 in DNA: TGCGCCAGCAGCTTGGGAGGGTACTCCACAGATACGCAGTATTTT. This encodes CASSLGGYSTDTQYF.

The chain couples TRBV5-1 to TRBJ2-7; either TRBD1 or TRBD2 may supply D (6 bases each). The CDR3 runs to 16 residues. The V gene's germline CDR1 is SGHRS and CDR2 YFSETQ. The ends were cut back, 0 bases at V and 0 bases at J, with 13 bases in the middle. The CDR3 protein is CASSLAIGGLSYEQYF. The CDR3 nucleotides are TGCGCCAGCAGCTTGGCCATCGGGGGCCTCTCCTACGAGCAGTACTTC.

This sequence joins TRBV9 and TRBJ2-7; 9 positions agree with TRBD1. This CDR3 is built from 15 residues. V lost 4 bases to trimming and J lost 2 bases; unmatched junction nucleotides: 7. The germline V gene encodes CDR1 SGDLS and CDR2 YYNGEE. CDR3 region: CASSYGTGSTYEQYF. The CDR3 bases are TGTGCCAGCAGCTATGGGACAGGGTCTACCTACGAGCAGTACTTC. Full variable domain (missing parts from reference TRBV9 and TRBJ2-7): DSGVTQTPKHLITATGQRVTLRCSPRSGDLSVYWYQQSLDQGLQFLIQYYNGEERAKGNILERFSAQQFPDLHSELNLSSLELGDSALYFCASSYGTGSTYEQYFGPGTRLTVT.

This rearrangement joins TRBV2 to TRBJ1-6; unclear D gene. CDR1 SNHLY and CDR2 FYNNEI come from the germline V gene. V was clipped by 6 bases and J by 1 base, with 4 bases between them. CDR3 length: 13 residues. The DNA for the CDR3 is TGTGCCAGCAGGCCTTCCTATAATTCACCCCTCCACTTT. This encodes CASRPSYNSPLHF.

CDR3 sequence (DNA): TGTGCCAGCAGTTCACAGCTGGATACGCAGTATTTT. Its protein is CASSSQLDTQYF. The gene calls are TRBV28 and TRBJ2-3; D ambiguous. The CDR3 contains 12 residues. Germline V gene data show CDR1 as MDHEN and CDR2 as SYDVKM. V shed 4 bases and J shed 6 bases, with 8 bases lying between them.

The gene calls are TRBV19 and TRBJ1-3; tentatively, D is TRBD1 (5 bases). From germline, CDR1 is LNHDA and CDR2 SQIVND (reference sequence). The CDR3 consists of 18 residues. V lost 3 bases to trimming and J lost 0 bases, with 18 bases between them. In DNA form, the CDR3 reads TGTGCCAGTAGTATTTGTTTCGATGACAGCTACTCTGGAAACACCATATATTTT. Translated, it gives CASSICFDDSYSGNTIYF.

V usage is TRBV10-3 and J usage is TRBJ1-1; D perhaps matches TRBD1 (5 bases). The CDR3 covers 13 residues. V gave up 4 bases and J gave up 11 bases, with 17 bases separating them. The germline V gene encodes CDR1 ENHRY and CDR2 SYGVKD. CDR3 sequence: CAISGWTPPMAFF. The CDR3 nucleotides read TGTGCCATCAGTGGGTGGACACCGCCGATGGCTTTCTTT.

This sequence joins TRBV9 and TRBJ1-4; D may be TRBD1 (5 bases). V was shortened by 4 bases and J by 5 bases, with 12 bases between the two germline ends. CDR3 length: 14 amino acids. Germline CDR1 is SGDLS and CDR2 is YYNGEE. The CDR3 sequence: CASSIGGQNEKLFF. The CDR3 DNA is TGTGCCAGCAGCATCGGGGGTCAGAATGAAAAACTGTTTTTT.

The J gene is TRBJ1-5, the V gene TRBV28; 7 nucleotides align to TRBD1. The CDR3 is 14 residues long. CDR1 is MDHEN and CDR2 is SYDVKM in the germline V gene. Unmatched junction bases numbered 8, after V lost 6 bases and J lost 6 bases. Here the CDR3 DNA reads TGTGCCAGCAGATCACAGGGGATTTTTCAGCCCCAGCATTTT. This gives the protein CASRSQGIFQPQHF.

The chain has TRBV7-8 and TRBJ1-5; D possibly corresponds to TRBD1 (5 bases). Germline loops: CDR1 SGHVS, CDR2 FQNEAQ. V was cut by 1 base and J by 0 bases, with 10 bases left in between. This CDR3 has 16 amino acids. CDR3 DNA sequence: TGTGCCAGCAGCTTAGTCGGACAAAATAGCAATCAGCCCCAGCATTTT. It is translated as CASSLVGQNSNQPQHF.

The V gene is TRBV27, the J gene TRBJ2-1; 9 bases map to TRBD2. The CDR3 has 17 amino acids. Germline V gene lookup returns CDR1 MNHEY and CDR2 SMNVEV (reference sequence). The trim removed 5 bases at V and 4 bases at J, leaving 12 bases unmatched. This CDR3 is CASSPFLSRGGYNEQFF. In DNA, the CDR3 is TGTGCCAGCAGTCCCTTTTTGTCGCGGGGGGGATACAATGAGCAGTTCTTC.

The gene calls are TRBV2 and TRBJ1-1, with TRBD1 matching over 8 bases. Per germline, CDR1 SNHLY and CDR2 FYNNEI. The CDR3 has 14 amino acids. The junction had 8 bases not matched to a gene; V was cut back by 5 bases and J by 6 bases. This CDR3 reads CASSKTGQGAEAFF. In DNA form, the CDR3 reads TGTGCCAGCAGTAAAACTGGACAGGGCGCTGAAGCTTTCTTT.

J is TRBJ1-1 and V is TRBV28; TRBD1 might be the D (6 bases). The CDR3 is made up of 18 amino acids. Trimming cost V 8 bases and J 5 bases, with 30 bases left between them. In germline, CDR1 is MDHEN, CDR2 SYDVKM. The CDR3 DNA sequence: TGTGCCAGCCGATATTCTCTTGGGGGCAGTTCAAGAAGGACTGAAGCTTTCTTT. Translating it yields CASRYSLGGSSRRTEAFF.

This clone appeared a few times. This chain links TRBV27 with TRBJ1-5; D is undetermined. CDR1 MNHEY and CDR2 SMNVEV come from the germline V gene (reference sequence). Trimming removed 2 bases at V and 2 bases at J, with 7 bases between. The CDR3 consists of 14 residues. CDR3 DNA sequence: TGTGCCAGCAGTTTAACGGACGGCAATCAGCCCCAGCATTTT. Translated: CASSLTDGNQPQHF.

This clone was counted only a few times. The chain links TRBV6-5 to TRBJ1-1, with a tentative D call TRBD1 (5 bases). V was pared by 0 bases and J by 6 bases, with 17 bases between. Per the germline V gene, CDR1 is MNHEY and CDR2 is SVGAGI. The CDR3 is 16 amino acids. The CDR3 DNA reads as TGTGCCAGCAGTTACTCCTTCACGGGGGTAAGGGCTGAAGCTTTCTTT. Protein: CASSYSFTGVRAEAFF.

The chain combines TRBV11-2 with TRBJ2-7; 9 nucleotides match TRBD1. This CDR3 has 13 amino acids. The germline CDR1 and CDR2 sequences are SGHAT and FQNNGV. Trimming removed 9 bases from V and 5 bases from J; junction bases left unmatched: 8. The CDR3 coding sequence is TGTGCCAGTAGCCGGGACAGGGTACACGAGCAGTACTTC. Translated, it gives CASSRDRVHEQYF.